A single sample gave rise to the 21 T cell receptor beta chains below, sequenced in a study of regulatory T cells in long-lasting Graves disease. Sequencing libraries for TCR beta were prepared with iRepertoire HTBI primers and Arm-PCR of CDR3 regions. TCRdb itself ran the multiplex PCR reads through MiXCR, one entry per CDR3 protein. The sample consists of hundreds of thousands of distinct CDR3 sequences, about 15% of them appearing once. Time point specified: newly diagnosed GD, antithyroid drugs for less than 3 months. Generation of the TCR library employed RNA extracted from PBMCs. This sample was also put to use in a study of T cells in Graves' hyperthyroidism and ophthalmopathy.

The sample in question was peripheral blood mononuclear cells (PBMCs), obtained at new diagnosis, from a patient treated with antithyroid drugs. The origin of the receptors is a young woman with Graves disease.

This clonotype was recorded many times. The chain couples TRBV24-1 to TRBJ1-2, with D maybe TRBD1 (5 bases). V lost 1 base, J lost 10 bases, and 12 bases lay in between. The CDR3 has 13 amino acids. Germline CDR1 and CDR2: KGHDR and SFDVKD. CDR3 nucleotide sequence: TGTGCCACCAGTGATTTCGGGGGTGGAGACTACACCTTC. Its translation: CATSDFGGGDYTF.

This clonotype was observed a few times. The chain combines TRBV18 with TRBJ2-7, with 8 bases fitting TRBD2. Germline lookup yields CDR1 KGHSH and CDR2 LQKENI. V shed 3 bases, J shed 6 bases, and the junction held 16 bases outside the gene matches. This CDR3 is 17 amino acids long. The CDR3, as DNA: TGTGCCAGCTCACCGAGGTATCCTCGGGGGGGGGCTGGCGAGCAGTACTTC. It encodes CASSPRYPRGGAGEQYF.

The rearrangement uses TRBV6-1 and TRBJ1-1; TRBD1 matches 10 bases. Germline assignment: CDR1 MNHNS and CDR2 SASEGT. J lost 6 bases, V lost 6 bases, and 13 bases had no gene match. The CDR3 has 16 amino acids. The CDR3, as DNA: TGTGCCAGCAGCTCCGTAAGACAGGGGGCGAGGGCTGAAGCTTTCTTT. This sequence encodes CASSSVRQGARAEAFF.

This clonotype was seen many times. The genes are TRBV2 and TRBJ2-5; 7 bases agree with TRBD1. Germline V gene data show CDR1 as SNHLY and CDR2 as FYNNEI. V dropped 7 bases and J dropped 2; count of bases not matched to a gene: 7. This CDR3 has 14 amino acids. The CDR3 protein is CASTPGQLQETQYF. In nucleotides, the CDR3 is TGTGCCAGCACCCCGGGACAGCTTCAAGAGACCCAGTACTTC.

This clonotype was seen a few times. The chain couples TRBV28 to TRBJ1-4; maybe TRBD1 (5 bases). Germline V gives CDR1 MDHEN, CDR2 SYDVKM. The CDR3 contains 16 residues. Trimming cost V 4 bases and J 6 bases, with 18 bases left between them. CDR3 nucleotide sequence: TGTGCCAGCAGTTCTACGGTGGGGGGAGGTGATGAAAAACTGTTTTTT. It encodes CASSSTVGGGDEKLFF.

This clonotype has a handful of counts. The CDR3 nucleotides are TGTGCCAGCAGCGTAGCCCCGCTAGCGGGAGTAATAGGAGATACGCAGTATTTT. As protein: CASSVAPLAGVIGDTQYF. The chain recombines TRBV6-1 with TRBJ2-3, with 10 bases aligning to TRBD2. The CDR3 totals 18 residues. The germline V gene encodes CDR1 MNHNS and CDR2 SASEGT. With V trimmed by 6 bases and J by 5 bases, 17 bases remained unmatched.

This clonotype came up many times. J is TRBJ1-2 and V is TRBV28; a weak D match, TRBD1 (6 bases). Trimming took off 7 bases at V and 4 bases at J, with 19 bases between the two ends. CDR1 is MDHEN, CDR2 SYDVKM, per germline. The CDR3 is made up of 15 amino acids. Written as DNA, the CDR3 is TGTGCCAGCACCACGGGGGCCGTTACCACCTATGGCTACACCTTC. Its protein is CASTTGAVTTYGYTF.

This clonotype was seen a handful of times. The chain recombines TRBV9 with TRBJ2-3, with 11 bases aligning to TRBD2. V shed 3 bases and J 5 bases; nucleotides not matched to a gene: 11. This CDR3 comprises 17 residues. Germline assignment: CDR1 SGDLS and CDR2 YYNGEE. The CDR3 loop is CASSALWIAGGLDTQYF. CDR3 coding DNA: TGTGCCAGCAGCGCCCTTTGGATAGCGGGAGGGTTAGATACGCAGTATTTT.

This clonotype has a count of ten or more. CDR3 DNA: TGCGCCAGCAGCGCCTTCGGGGTGGGGACTGAAGCTTTCTTT. It codes for CASSAFGVGTEAFF. The chain uses TRBV5-1 and TRBJ1-1; D call uncertain. The CDR3 loop spans 14 amino acids. CDR1 is SGHRS and CDR2 is YFSETQ in the germline V gene. The V and J ends lost 4 bases and 5 bases respectively, with 15 bases between them.

The chain recombines TRBV20-1 with TRBJ1-1; TRBD1 might be the D (5 bases). The CDR3 length is 13 residues. Trimming removed 1 base from V and 5 bases from J, with 11 bases in between. Per the germline V gene, CDR1 is DFQATT and CDR2 is SNEGSKA (reference sequence). CDR3 in DNA: TGCAGTGCTAGAGGCCCCTCAGGGACTGAAGCTTTCTTT. Translating it yields CSARGPSGTEAFF.

There are a few counts of this clonotype. The V call is TRBV20-1, the J call TRBJ1-2, with D unclear. Germline CDR1 DFQATT, CDR2 SNEGSKA (reference sequence). This CDR3 has 12 amino acids. V shed 3 bases and J shed 6 bases, with 11 bases lying between them. The CDR3 DNA reads TGCAGTGCTAGGACGGATAAGGATGGCTACACCTTC. Translated, it gives CSARTDKDGYTF.

This clonotype showed up just a few times. V and J are TRBV6-1 and TRBJ1-1; the D gene is possibly TRBD1 (5 bases). Looked up from germline, CDR1 is MNHNS and CDR2 is SASEGT. V lost 7 bases to trimming and J lost 6 bases, with 12 bases between them. There are 12 residues in the CDR3. This CDR3 reads CASMRGRSEAFF. CDR3 DNA sequence: TGTGCCAGCATGCGGGGCCGGTCTGAAGCTTTCTTT.

This sequence joins TRBV5-1 and TRBJ2-2; 9 bases align to TRBD1. The junction had 6 bases not matched to a gene; V was cut back by 3 bases and J by 3 bases. CDR3 size: 16 residues. Germline V lookup: CDR1 SGHRS, CDR2 YFSETQ. The CDR3 DNA reads as TGCGCCAGCAGCTCACCGGGACAGGGAGACACCGGGGAGCTGTTTTTT. Translated, it gives CASSSPGQGDTGELFF. Full variable domain (rest looked up from reference TRBV5-1 and TRBJ2-2): KAGVTQTPRYLIKTRGQQVTLSCSPISGHRSVSWYQQTPGQGLQFLFEYFSETQRNKGNFPGRFSGRQFSNSRSEMNVSTLELGDSALYLCASSSPGQGDTGELFFGEGSRLTVL.

This chain connects TRBV5-4 to TRBJ2-2, with 12 bases identical to TRBD2. CDR3 size: 16 residues. Germline CDR1 SGHNT, CDR2 YYREEE (reference sequence). V dropped 4 bases and J dropped 7; count of bases not matched to a gene: 8. The CDR3 sequence: CASSPRLAGENGELFF. The CDR3 bases are TGTGCCAGCAGCCCCCGACTAGCGGGAGAGAACGGGGAGCTGTTTTTT.

This clonotype was seen at least ten times. The gene calls are TRBV18 and TRBJ1-2; 7 bases align to TRBD1. V lost 2 bases and J lost 4; bases outside the gene matches: 4. The CDR3 covers 14 residues. Germline assignment: CDR1 KGHSH and CDR2 LQKENI. CDR3 DNA sequence: TGTGCCAGCTCACCAACGGGACAGAGCTATGGCTACACCTTC. Translating it yields CASSPTGQSYGYTF.

This clonotype was counted a few times. For the CDR3, the DNA is TGTGCCAGCAGCTTAAGGGGCAGCCAAGCCAAAAACATTCAGTACTTC. As protein: CASSLRGSQAKNIQYF. The rearrangement joins TRBV7-3 to TRBJ2-4; weak D call: TRBD1 (5 bases). V was trimmed by 1 base and J by 0 bases, leaving 10 bases between them. The CDR3 is 16 residues long. CDR1 SGHTA and CDR2 FQGTGA come from the germline V gene.

This clonotype turned up a few times. This chain links TRBV30 with TRBJ2-3; a weak D match, TRBD2 (5 bases). Per the germline V gene, CDR1 is GTSNPN and CDR2 is SVGIG (reference sequence). This CDR3 is 17 amino acids long. V lost 3 bases and J lost 0, with 19 bases in between. CDR3 loop: CAWRSAGAVASTDTQYF. The CDR3 region has the DNA TGTGCCTGGAGATCGGCAGGAGCGGTCGCTAGCACAGATACGCAGTATTTT. The complete variable domain, with remaining parts taken from reference TRBV30 and TRBJ2-3, reads SQTIHQWPATLVQPVGSPLSLECTVEGTSNPNLYWYRQAAGRGLQLLFYSVGIGQISSEVPQNLSASRPQDRQFILSSKKLLLSDSGFYLCAWRSAGAVASTDTQYFGPGTRLTVL.

This clonotype was observed at least ten times. The rearrangement links TRBV28 to TRBJ2-7; perhaps TRBD1 as D (5 bases). Trimming shortened V by 3 bases and J by 3 bases, and 9 bases separated the two germline ends. CDR1 is MDHEN and CDR2 is SYDVKM in the germline V gene. This CDR3 spans 13 amino acids. This chain's CDR3 is CASSFTDSYEQYF. The CDR3 coding sequence is TGTGCCAGCAGTTTTACCGACAGCTACGAGCAGTACTTC.

This clonotype has more than one count but fewer than ten. The V gene is TRBV6-5, the J gene TRBJ2-7; D gene uncertain. The germline V and J ends were trimmed by 0 bases and 2 bases, with 5 bases remaining between them. The CDR3 length is 13 residues. The germline CDR1 and CDR2 sequences are MNHEY and SVGAGI. DNA for the CDR3: TGTGCCAGCAGTTACTCCCCAGCCTACGAGCAGTACTTC. Protein product: CASSYSPAYEQYF.

This clonotype was seen a few times. The chain has TRBV10-2 and TRBJ2-7; 8 bases map to TRBD2. With 6 bases clipped from V and 2 bases from J, the junction kept 9 bases outside the gene matches. Germline V gene data show CDR1 as WSHSY and CDR2 as SAAADI. This CDR3 region has 15 residues. The CDR3 sequence is CASREGGGRTYEQYF. CDR3 bases: TGCGCCAGCAGGGAGGGGGGCGGGAGGACCTACGAGCAGTACTTC.

This clonotype was seen many times. V usage is TRBV28 and J usage is TRBJ2-2, with TRBD2 as a possible D gene (5 bases). V lost 6 bases, J lost 2 bases, and 10 bases lay in between. Germline V gene data show CDR1 as MDHEN and CDR2 as SYDVKM. The length of the CDR3 is 14 residues. CDR3 bases: TGTGCCAGCAGAAGAGGAGGAAACACCGGGGAGCTGTTTTTT. Protein product: CASRRGGNTGELFF.